The T cell receptor beta chain described here comes from a study of blood T cell repertoires in COVID-19. Turning to the study itself: Sources were T cells, B-cell-depleted T cells, or PBMCs; the material itself was cDNA or gDNA.

Participants were aged about 18 to 90 years, lived in roughly 23 US areas, and enrolled virtually. Two consecutive negative NP/OP PCR tests, clearance, or resolved symptoms defined Cohort 3 recovery. Original processing notes: Amplification of reference gene primers was used by the study to estimate nucleated cell counts. Libraries were prepared by immunoSEQ multiplex PCR; TCRdb keeps only in-frame clonotypes and omits some of them. V and J calls and clone size are given by that table; D and trimming were obtained from the DNA. The sample consists of about 320,000 clones, just over 85% of them appearing once. The CDR3 is 14 amino acids. CDR1 is SGHRS and CDR2 is YFSETQ in the germline V gene. V was clipped by 2 bases and J by 5 bases; unmatched bases: 4.

The rearrangement uses TRBV5-1 and TRBJ2-7, with 10 positions matching TRBD2. The clonotype comes from a woman younger than 30 who had recovered from COVID-19. The sequencing input was PBMCs or T cells enriched from blood (not recorded which). The CDR3 nucleotides are TGCGCCAGCAGCTTAGCGGGGGGGCTCAACGAGCAGTACTTC. It codes for CASSLAGGLNEQYF. The full variable domain, with the rest looked up from reference TRBV5-1 and TRBJ2-7, is KAGVTQTPRYLIKTRGQQVTLSCSPISGHRSVSWYQQTPGQGLQFLFEYFSETQRNKGNFPGRFSGRQFSNSRSEMNVSTLELGDSALYLCASSLAGGLNEQYFGPGTRLTVT.